This T cell receptor (beta chain) stems from a study of blood T cell repertoires in COVID-19. Assay: immunoSEQ multiplex PCR; the TCRdb copy retains only in-frame clones and omits some. There are 200,000 to 300,000 clones in the sample; 75% to 90% occur only once, and around 3.2% lies in the top ten. The ends lost 3 bases at V and 0 bases at J; junction bases unmatched: 7. CDR3 length: 17 residues. In germline, CDR1 is SGHNT, CDR2 YYREEE (reference sequence). The gene calls are TRBV5-4 and TRBJ1-4; 8 nucleotides line up with TRBD1. The sequence derives from a woman aged 40 to 50 who had been exposed to COVID-19. Sequenced sample: PBMCs or T cells enriched from blood (not recorded which). The CDR3: CASSSGQEGATNEKLFF. CDR3 sequence (DNA): TGTGCCAGCAGCTCGGGACAGGAGGGTGCAACTAATGAAAAACTGTTTTTT.